The 19 T cell receptor beta chains presented below share a single source sample, sequenced in a study of OX40 agonist ivuxolimab in advanced cancers. Using immunoSEQ multiplex PCR, the repertoire was profiled, and TCRdb retains in-frame clones only, with some absent. The sample yields just over 50,000 clones, around 77% seen once. The sequencing here drew on CD4+ or CD8+ T cells sorted from blood, taken in a trial of the OX40 agonist ivuxolimab. Receptors originate from an adult with an advanced solid tumor such as melanoma, head and neck, liver or kidney cancer.

This clone occurred once. The chain carries TRBV25-1 and TRBJ1-2, with D maybe TRBD1 (5 bases). Germline CDR1 MGHDK, CDR2 SYGVNS. The CDR3 contains 13 residues. Deletions cut 2 bases from V and 4 bases from J, with 8 bases between. Here the CDR3 DNA reads TGTGCCAGCAGTGAACGGGACTTCTATGGCTACACCTTC. Translated, it gives CASSERDFYGYTF.

There are a few counts of this clone. The chain uses TRBV15 and TRBJ2-7; D unclear. Germline V lookup: CDR1 LNHNV, CDR2 YYDKDF (reference sequence). CDR3 size: 13 residues. V was pared by 0 bases and J by 0 bases, with 3 bases between. CDR3 DNA: TGTGCCACCAGCAGAGAGTTCTCCTACGAGCAGTACTTC. Translating it yields CATSREFSYEQYF.

V usage is TRBV6-6 and J usage is TRBJ1-5, with 8 bases matching TRBD1. The CDR3 totals 14 residues. Germline CDR1 reads MNHNY; CDR2 reads SVGAGI (reference sequence). V lost 4 bases and J lost 7; bases outside the gene matches: 6. The CDR3 here is CASSSGQGGQPQHF. In DNA form, the CDR3 reads TGTGCCAGCAGTTCCGGACAGGGCGGGCAGCCCCAGCATTTT.

This clone was detected only once. This sequence joins TRBV7-3 and TRBJ1-5; D remains ambiguous. This CDR3 has 13 residues. CDR1 is SGHTA and CDR2 is FQGTGA in the germline V gene. The V gene lost 1 base and the J gene lost 3 bases, with 4 bases spanning the gap. For the CDR3, the DNA is TGTGCCAGCAGCTTAAGCGACAATCAGCCCCAGCATTTT. This codes for CASSLSDNQPQHF.

DNA for the CDR3: TGTGCCAGCAGTGAATTCCCCCCGGGCACTGGGGCCAACGTCCTGACTTTC. This gives the protein CASSEFPPGTGANVLTF. The rearrangement links TRBV2 to TRBJ2-6; D is uncertain. The CDR3 spans 17 residues. CDR1 is SNHLY, CDR2 FYNNEI, per germline. V was pared by 2 bases and J by 2 bases, with 13 bases between. The variable domain in full, with the rest retrieved from reference TRBV2 and TRBJ2-6, is EPEVTQTPSHQVTQMGQEVILRCVPISNHLYFYWYRQILGQKVEFLVSFYNNEISEKSEIFDDQFSVERPDGSNFTLKIRSTKLEDSAMYFCASSEFPPGTGANVLTFGAGSRLTVL.

This clone was picked up a small number of times. The chain has TRBV9 and TRBJ2-5, with 10 bases matching TRBD2. CDR3 length equals 15 residues. With V trimmed by 3 bases and J by 5 bases, 7 bases remained unmatched. Germline values: CDR1 SGDLS, CDR2 YYNGEE. CDR3 loop: CASSDKAGGMETQYF. CDR3 nucleotide sequence: TGTGCCAGCAGCGATAAAGCGGGAGGGATGGAGACCCAGTACTTC.

The rearrangement links TRBV28 to TRBJ2-3; 7 bases map to TRBD2. This CDR3 is built from 14 residues. The germline gives CDR1 MDHEN, CDR2 SYDVKM. The junction had 0 bases not matched to a gene; V was cut back by 0 bases and J by 3 bases. CDR3 sequence reads: CASSLWGGTDTQYF. The CDR3, as DNA: TGTGCCAGCAGTTTATGGGGAGGGACAGATACGCAGTATTTT.

The chain joins TRBV11-1 to TRBJ1-4, with TRBD1 matching over 8 bases. This CDR3 spans 16 amino acids. V shed 1 base and J 5 bases; nucleotides not matched to a gene: 6. Germline CDR1 SGHAT, CDR2 FQDESV (reference sequence). The CDR3 DNA reads as TGTGCCAGCAGCTTAGAACCGACAGGGGAGAATGAAAAACTGTTTTTT. Its protein is CASSLEPTGENEKLFF.

This chain joins TRBV28 and TRBJ1-1, with 10 bases aligning to TRBD1. Trimming at V came to 6 bases and at J to 5 bases, leaving 6 bases not matched to a gene. CDR1 and CDR2 (germline): MDHEN, SYDVKM. The CDR3 extends over 14 amino acids. This chain's CDR3 is CASSLGQGWTEAFF. Written as DNA, the CDR3 is TGTGCCAGCAGCCTGGGACAGGGGTGGACTGAAGCTTTCTTT. The complete variable domain, with remaining parts taken from reference TRBV28 and TRBJ1-1, reads DVKVTQSSRYLVKRTGEKVFLECVQDMDHENMFWYRQDPGLGLRLIYFSYDVKMKEKGDIPEGYSVSREKKERFSLILESASTNQTSMYLCASSLGQGWTEAFFGQGTRLTVV.

This chain connects TRBV7-6 to TRBJ1-1, with 9 nucleotides matching TRBD1. Germline V gives CDR1 SGHVS, CDR2 FNYEAQ. The junction had 5 bases not matched to a gene; V was cut back by 1 base and J by 2 bases. The CDR3 spans 16 residues. The CDR3 sequence is CASSLGGQGPNTEAFF. The DNA of the CDR3 is TGTGCCAGCAGCTTAGGCGGACAGGGGCCTAACACTGAAGCTTTCTTT. The variable domain in full, with the rest retrieved from reference TRBV7-6 and TRBJ1-1, is GAGVSQSPRYKVTKRGQDVALRCDPISGHVSLYWYRQALGQGPEFLTYFNYEAQQDKSGLPNDRFSAERPEGSISTLTIQRTEQRDSAMYRCASSLGGQGPNTEAFFGQGTRLTVV.

This clone occurred many times. The rearrangement joins TRBV6-5 to TRBJ1-1; D unresolved. Trimming removed 7 bases at V and 3 bases at J, with 18 bases between. The CDR3 has 15 amino acids. Per the germline V gene, CDR1 is MNHEY and CDR2 is SVGAGI. The CDR3 spells CASTYSSLGDTEAFF. The CDR3 nucleotides read TGTGCCAGCACCTACAGCTCCCTTGGGGACACTGAAGCTTTCTTT.

This sequence joins TRBV5-5 and TRBJ2-2; the D call may be TRBD1 or TRBD2 (5 bases each). The CDR3 is 16 amino acids. CDR1 is SGHKS and CDR2 is YYEKEE in the germline V gene (reference sequence). The V gene lost 4 bases and the J gene lost 3 bases, with 16 bases spanning the gap. CDR3 loop: CASSPHLRGDTGELFF. The CDR3 bases are TGTGCCAGCAGCCCTCATCTGAGGGGAGACACCGGGGAGCTGTTTTTT.

The rearrangement links TRBV4-1 to TRBJ1-2; the D is unclear. The V gene lost 1 base and the J gene lost 4 bases, with 13 bases spanning the gap. Germline values: CDR1 MGHRA, CDR2 YSYEKL. There are 15 residues in the CDR3. This CDR3 reads CASSQGGVIPYGYTF. CDR3 coding DNA: TGCGCCAGCAGCCAAGGTGGAGTCATTCCCTATGGCTACACCTTC.

The chain uses TRBV10-3 and TRBJ2-7; 11 nucleotides align to TRBD2. Trimming removed 0 bases from V and 7 bases from J; junction bases left unmatched: 11. This CDR3 has 17 residues. Germline CDR1 reads ENHRY; CDR2 reads SYGVKD. This CDR3 is CAISESRSGRAIGEQYF. The CDR3 DNA sequence: TGTGCCATCAGTGAGTCCCGTAGCGGGAGGGCTATCGGGGAGCAGTACTTC.

This clone has only a few counts. The J gene is TRBJ2-1, the V gene TRBV11-3; the D is unclear. CDR3 length: 13 residues. Germline CDR1 SGHNT, CDR2 YENEEA. The V end was cut by 1 base, the J end by 9 bases, with 10 bases between. CDR3 coding DNA: TGTGCCAGCAGCTTAGGCCTAGAACGTGAGCAGTTCTTC. It encodes CASSLGLEREQFF.

The J gene is TRBJ1-1, the V gene TRBV28; 7 nucleotides agree with TRBD1. CDR3 length: 11 amino acids. CDR1 and CDR2 from the germline V gene are MDHEN and SYDVKM. V was pared by 6 bases and J by 9 bases, with 4 bases of the junction left unmatched. The CDR3 DNA reads TGTGCCAGCAGGCACAGGGGCCAAGCTTTCTTT. This codes for CASRHRGQAFF.

J is TRBJ2-7 and V is TRBV28; 11 bases are shared with TRBD2. The germline gives CDR1 MDHEN, CDR2 SYDVKM. The CDR3 runs 19 residues. J lost 4 bases, V lost 6 bases, and 20 bases had no gene match. The CDR3 loop is CASSNGGWTSGPAWYEQYF. Written as DNA, the CDR3 is TGTGCCAGCAGCAACGGCGGGTGGACTAGCGGGCCGGCGTGGTACGAGCAGTACTTC. Together with reference TRBV28 and TRBJ2-7, the CDR3 gives the full variable domain: DVKVTQSSRYLVKRTGEKVFLECVQDMDHENMFWYRQDPGLGLRLIYFSYDVKMKEKGDIPEGYSVSREKKERFSLILESASTNQTSMYLCASSNGGWTSGPAWYEQYFGPGTRLTVT.

The CDR3 bases are TGTGCCAGCAGCTTAGCGCTCGGGGGGAACACTGAAGCTTTCTTT. It yields the protein CASSLALGGNTEAFF. The chain recombines TRBV7-8 with TRBJ1-1, with D possibly being TRBD1 (5 bases). This CDR3 has 15 amino acids. V lost 0 bases and J 1 base, leaving 9 bases between the germline ends. CDR1 and CDR2 from the germline V gene are SGHVS and FQNEAQ.

The chain combines TRBV5-1 with TRBJ2-1; 7 nucleotides line up with TRBD2. CDR3 length: 13 amino acids. V was pared by 7 bases and J by 6 bases, with 7 bases of the junction left unmatched. From germline, CDR1 is SGHRS and CDR2 YFSETQ. CDR3 sequence: CASREAGVNEQFF. CDR3 sequence (DNA): TGCGCCAGCCGTGAGGCGGGAGTCAATGAGCAGTTCTTC.